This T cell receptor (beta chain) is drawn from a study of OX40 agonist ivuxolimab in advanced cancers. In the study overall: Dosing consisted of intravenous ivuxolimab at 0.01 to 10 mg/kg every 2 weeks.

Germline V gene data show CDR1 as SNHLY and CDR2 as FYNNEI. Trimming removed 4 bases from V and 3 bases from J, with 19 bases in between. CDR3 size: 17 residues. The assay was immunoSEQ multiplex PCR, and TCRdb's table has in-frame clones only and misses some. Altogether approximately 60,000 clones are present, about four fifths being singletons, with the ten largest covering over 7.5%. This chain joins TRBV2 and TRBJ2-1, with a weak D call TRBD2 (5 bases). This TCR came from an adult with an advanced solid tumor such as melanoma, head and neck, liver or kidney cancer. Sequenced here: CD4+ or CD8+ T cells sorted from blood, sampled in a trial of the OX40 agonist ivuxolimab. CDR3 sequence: CASSGSGETGFYNEQFF. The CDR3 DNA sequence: TGTGCCAGCAGTGGTTCCGGGGAGACGGGGTTCTACAATGAGCAGTTCTTC.